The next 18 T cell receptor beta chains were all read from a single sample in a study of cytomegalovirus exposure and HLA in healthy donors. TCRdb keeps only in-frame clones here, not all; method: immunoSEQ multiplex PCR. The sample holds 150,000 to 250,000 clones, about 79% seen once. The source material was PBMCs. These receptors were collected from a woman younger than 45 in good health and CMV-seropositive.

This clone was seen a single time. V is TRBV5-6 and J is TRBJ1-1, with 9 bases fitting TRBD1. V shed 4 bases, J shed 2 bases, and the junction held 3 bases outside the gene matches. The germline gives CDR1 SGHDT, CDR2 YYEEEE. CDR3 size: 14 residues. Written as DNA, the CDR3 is TGTGCCAGCAGCGGGGACAGGGCCAACACTGAAGCTTTCTTT. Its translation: CASSGDRANTEAFF.

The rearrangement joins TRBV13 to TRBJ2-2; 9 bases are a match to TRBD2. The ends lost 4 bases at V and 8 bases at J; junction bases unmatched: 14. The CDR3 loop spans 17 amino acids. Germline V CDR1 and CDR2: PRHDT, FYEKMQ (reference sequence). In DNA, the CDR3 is TGTGCCAGCAGCTCACCCGGGCTCTTAGCGGGAGAGGGGGAGCTGTTTTTT. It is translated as CASSSPGLLAGEGELFF.

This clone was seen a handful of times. CDR3 in DNA: TGTGCCAGCAGTGAATATCGGGGGGCGACTGAAGCTTTCTTT. Translating it yields CASSEYRGATEAFF. The chain links TRBV2 to TRBJ1-1; tentative D call: TRBD1 (6 bases). V was pared by 2 bases and J by 5 bases, with 12 bases between. This CDR3 is 14 amino acids long. From germline, CDR1 is SNHLY and CDR2 FYNNEI.

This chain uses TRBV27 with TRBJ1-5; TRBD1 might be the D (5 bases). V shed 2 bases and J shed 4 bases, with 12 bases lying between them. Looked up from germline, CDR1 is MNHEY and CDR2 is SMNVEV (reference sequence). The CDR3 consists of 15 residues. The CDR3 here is CASSLMGTPNQPQHF. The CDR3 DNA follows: TGTGCCAGCAGTTTAATGGGGACTCCGAATCAGCCCCAGCATTTT.

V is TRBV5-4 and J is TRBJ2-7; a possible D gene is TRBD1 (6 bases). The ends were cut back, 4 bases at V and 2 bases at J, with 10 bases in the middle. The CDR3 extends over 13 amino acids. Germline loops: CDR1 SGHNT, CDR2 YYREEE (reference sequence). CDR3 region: CASSSRGTYEQYF. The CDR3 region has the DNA TGTGCCAGCAGCAGCAGGGGAACCTACGAGCAGTACTTC.

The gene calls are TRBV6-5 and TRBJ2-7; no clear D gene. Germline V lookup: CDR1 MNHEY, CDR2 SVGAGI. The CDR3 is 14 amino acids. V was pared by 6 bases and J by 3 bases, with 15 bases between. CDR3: CASSLGTENYEQYF. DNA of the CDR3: TGTGCCAGCAGCCTCGGCACAGAGAACTACGAGCAGTACTTC.

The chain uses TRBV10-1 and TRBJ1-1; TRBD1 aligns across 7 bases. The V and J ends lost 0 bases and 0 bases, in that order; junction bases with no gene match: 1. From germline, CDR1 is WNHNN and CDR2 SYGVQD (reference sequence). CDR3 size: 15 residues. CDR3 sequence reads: CASSESTGVNTEAFF. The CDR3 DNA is TGCGCCAGCAGTGAGTCCACAGGGGTGAACACTGAAGCTTTCTTT.

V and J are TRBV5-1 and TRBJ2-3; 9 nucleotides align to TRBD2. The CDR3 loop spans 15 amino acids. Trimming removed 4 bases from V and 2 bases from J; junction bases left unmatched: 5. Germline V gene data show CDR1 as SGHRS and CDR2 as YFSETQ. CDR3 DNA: TGCGCCAGCAGCGCGGGAGGGACAAACACAGATACGCAGTATTTT. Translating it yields CASSAGGTNTDTQYF.

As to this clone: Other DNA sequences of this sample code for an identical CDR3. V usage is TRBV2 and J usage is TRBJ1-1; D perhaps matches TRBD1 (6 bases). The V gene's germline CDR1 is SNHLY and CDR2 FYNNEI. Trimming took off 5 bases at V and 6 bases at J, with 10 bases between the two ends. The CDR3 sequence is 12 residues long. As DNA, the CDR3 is TGTGCCAGCAGTTCACAGGGAGCTGAAGCTTTCTTT. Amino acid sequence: CASSSQGAEAFF.

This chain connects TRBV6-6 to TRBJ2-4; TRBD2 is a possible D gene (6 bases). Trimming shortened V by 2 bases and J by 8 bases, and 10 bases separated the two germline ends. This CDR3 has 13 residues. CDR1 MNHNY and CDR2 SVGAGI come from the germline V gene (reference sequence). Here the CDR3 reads CASSYAGIYIQYF. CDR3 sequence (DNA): TGTGCCAGCAGTTACGCGGGAATATACATTCAGTACTTC.

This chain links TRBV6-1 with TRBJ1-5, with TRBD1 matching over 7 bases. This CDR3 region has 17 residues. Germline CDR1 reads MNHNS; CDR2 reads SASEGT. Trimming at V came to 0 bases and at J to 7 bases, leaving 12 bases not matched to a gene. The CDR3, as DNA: TGTGCCAGCAGTGAAGCCCTAGGAGGGGGCGGTTTGCAGCCCCAGCATTTT. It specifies CASSEALGGGGLQPQHF.

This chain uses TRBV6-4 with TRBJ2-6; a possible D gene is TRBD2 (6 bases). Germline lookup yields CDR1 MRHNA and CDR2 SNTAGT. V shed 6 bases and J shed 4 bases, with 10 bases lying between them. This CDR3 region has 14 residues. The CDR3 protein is CASSSEGGANVLTF. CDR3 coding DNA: TGTGCCAGCAGCTCGGAGGGAGGGGCCAACGTCCTGACTTTC.

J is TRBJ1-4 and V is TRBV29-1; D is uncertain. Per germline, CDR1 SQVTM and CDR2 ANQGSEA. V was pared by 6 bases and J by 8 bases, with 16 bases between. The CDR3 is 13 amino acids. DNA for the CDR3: TGCAGCGTGGCCGACACGGAGGGCGAAAAACTGTTTTTT. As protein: CSVADTEGEKLFF.

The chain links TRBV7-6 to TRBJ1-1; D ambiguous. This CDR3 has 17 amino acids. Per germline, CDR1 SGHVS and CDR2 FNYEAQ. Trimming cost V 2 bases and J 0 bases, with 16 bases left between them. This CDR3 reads CASSLWSVRNMNTEAFF. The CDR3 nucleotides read TGTGCCAGCAGCTTATGGAGTGTTCGTAACATGAACACTGAAGCTTTCTTT.

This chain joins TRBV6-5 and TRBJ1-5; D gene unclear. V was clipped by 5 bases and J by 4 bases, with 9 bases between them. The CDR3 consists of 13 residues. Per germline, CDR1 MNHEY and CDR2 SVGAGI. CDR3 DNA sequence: TGTGCCAGCAGTCGGGGTCTAAATCAGCCCCAGCATTTT. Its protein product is CASSRGLNQPQHF.

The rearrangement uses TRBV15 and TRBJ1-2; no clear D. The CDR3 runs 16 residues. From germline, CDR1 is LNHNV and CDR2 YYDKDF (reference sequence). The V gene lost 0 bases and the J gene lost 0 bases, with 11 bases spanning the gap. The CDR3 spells CATSRDPHGANYGYTF. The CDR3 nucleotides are TGTGCCACCAGCAGAGATCCCCACGGGGCTAACTATGGCTACACCTTC.

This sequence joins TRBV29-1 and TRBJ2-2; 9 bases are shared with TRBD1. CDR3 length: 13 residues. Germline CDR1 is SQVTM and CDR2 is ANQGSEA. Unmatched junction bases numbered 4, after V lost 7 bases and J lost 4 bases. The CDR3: CSGGQGFTGELFF. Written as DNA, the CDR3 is TGCAGCGGTGGACAGGGGTTCACCGGGGAGCTGTTTTTT.

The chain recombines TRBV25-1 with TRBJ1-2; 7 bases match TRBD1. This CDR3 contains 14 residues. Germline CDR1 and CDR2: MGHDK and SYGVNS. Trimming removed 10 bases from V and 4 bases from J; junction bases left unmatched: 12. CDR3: CATRQGQWSYGYTF. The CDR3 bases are TGTGCCACCAGACAGGGCCAGTGGTCCTATGGCTACACCTTC.